These 30 T cell receptor beta chains were all obtained from the same sample, sequenced in a study of T cells in Graves' hyperthyroidism and ophthalmopathy (dated by TCRdb to the late 2010s). The library was built by means of multiplex PCR. The reads were generated on an Illumina HiSeq 2000. The TCR beta CDR3 regions were amplified from the RNA transcripts. The TCR CDR3 was subjected to a first round of RT-PCR using the HTBI primer set and the Qiagen OneStep RT-PCR kit. TCRdb ran its own pipeline on the public reads, namely fastp trimming at Q25 and MiXCR clone calling, and kept in-frame beta chains. Every CDR3 protein is listed once, alongside the most common genes and DNA of its rows. For this sample the table gives 600,000 to 750,000 distinct CDR3 sequences, of which roughly 17% were detected only once. The leading ten clones occupy roughly 16% of the sample. Sequenced input: blood. The receptor set was obtained from a man in his fifties or sixties with Graves' hyperthyroidism.

The rearrangement uses TRBV10-3 and TRBJ2-7; D remains ambiguous. CDR3 length: 11 residues. Germline V lookup: CDR1 ENHRY, CDR2 SYGVKD. V was clipped by 11 bases and J by 0 bases, with 8 bases between them. The CDR3 region has the DNA TGTGCCGAGGTTCCCTCCTACGAGCAGTACTTC. It yields the protein CAEVPSYEQYF.

This clonotype turned up a few times. This sequence joins TRBV14 and TRBJ2-2, with 7 bases lining up with TRBD2. CDR1 is SGHDN, CDR2 FVKESK, per germline. There are 17 residues in the CDR3. Trimming at V came to 4 bases and at J to 0 bases, leaving 8 bases not matched to a gene. In DNA form, the CDR3 reads TGTGCCAGCAGCCGAAAGGTCCTAGCGGCGAACACCGGGGAGCTGTTTTTT. Translated: CASSRKVLAANTGELFF.

This clonotype was counted between two and nine times. J is TRBJ1-5 and V is TRBV19, with 10 bases matching TRBD1. The CDR3 spans 17 residues. Trimming took 5 bases from V and 7 from J; bases not matched to a gene: 14. CDR1 and CDR2 from the germline V gene are LNHDA and SQIVND (reference sequence). The CDR3 DNA reads TGTGCCAGTAGTGGTAGCCTTGACAGGGGGCCATACCAGCCCCAGCATTTT. It yields the protein CASSGSLDRGPYQPQHF.

This clonotype was counted at least ten times. This chain joins TRBV11-3 and TRBJ2-2; 8 nucleotides align to TRBD1. V lost 4 bases, J lost 4 bases, and 5 bases stayed unmatched. This CDR3 contains 15 residues. Germline assignment: CDR1 SGHNT and CDR2 YENEEA. The CDR3 is CASSSQGARTGELFF. Written as DNA, the CDR3 is TGTGCCAGCAGCTCGCAGGGGGCGCGCACCGGGGAGCTGTTTTTT.

In its sample, this clonotype was seen many times. The chain joins TRBV18 to TRBJ2-3; D gene ambiguous. CDR1 and CDR2 (germline): KGHSH, LQKENI. CDR3 length: 14 residues. V gave up 2 bases and J gave up 2 bases, with 8 bases separating them. CDR3 in amino acids: CASSPMPHTDTQYF. Here the CDR3 DNA reads TGTGCCAGCTCACCAATGCCGCACACAGATACGCAGTATTTT.

At least ten counts were recorded for this clonotype. This chain uses TRBV28 with TRBJ2-3; D uncertain. CDR1 MDHEN and CDR2 SYDVKM come from the germline V gene. The CDR3 loop spans 16 amino acids. Trimming removed 3 bases at V and 4 bases at J, with 17 bases between. CDR3 bases: TGTGCCAGCAGTTTCCCCGAGCCGGGCAGCTCAGATACGCAGTATTTT. It codes for CASSFPEPGSSDTQYF.

The chain couples TRBV6-1 to TRBJ2-3; D is undetermined. This CDR3 is built from 15 residues. Trimming removed 5 bases at V and 1 base at J, with 13 bases between. CDR1 is MNHNS and CDR2 is SASEGT in the germline V gene. The CDR3 here is CASSRGRHGTDTQYF. CDR3 DNA: TGTGCCAGCAGTAGAGGAAGGCATGGCACAGATACGCAGTATTTT.

This clonotype showed up many times. This chain uses TRBV6-5 with TRBJ1-3, with no clear D. This CDR3 is built from 14 residues. The germline V gene has CDR1 MNHEY and CDR2 SVGAGI. Trimming took off 2 bases at V and 0 bases at J, with 5 bases between the two ends. The CDR3 DNA reads TGTGCCAGCAGTTACAGGGACTCTGGAAACACCATATATTTT. It yields the protein CASSYRDSGNTIYF.

The chain carries TRBV7-9 and TRBJ2-5, with D possibly being TRBD1 or TRBD2 (5 bases each). The CDR3 runs to 16 residues. V was pared by 4 bases and J by 2 bases, with 17 bases between. From germline, CDR1 is SEHNR and CDR2 FQNEAQ (reference sequence). The CDR3 loop reads CASSSTFRDGQETQYF. The CDR3 nucleotides read TGTGCCAGCAGCTCCACCTTCCGGGACGGTCAAGAGACCCAGTACTTC. Together with reference TRBV7-9 and TRBJ2-5, the CDR3 gives the full variable domain: DTGVSQNPRHKITKRGQNVTFRCDPISEHNRLYWYRQTLGQGPEFLTYFQNEAQLEKSRLLSDRFSAERPKGSFSTLEIQRTEQGDSAMYLCASSSTFRDGQETQYFGPGTRLLVL.

This clonotype has a count of ten or more. The chain is built from TRBV9 and TRBJ2-7; TRBD1 aligns across 9 bases. The CDR3 totals 15 residues. After removal of 2 bases from V and 0 bases from J, the junction contained 3 bases not matched to a gene. Germline CDR1 reads SGDLS; CDR2 reads YYNGEE. The CDR3 DNA reads TGTGCCAGCAGCGTCGGGACAGGGCACTCCTACGAGCAGTACTTC. Amino acids: CASSVGTGHSYEQYF.

This clonotype was picked up many times. The J gene is TRBJ2-3, the V gene TRBV29-1, with 16 bases matching TRBD2. Trimming removed 4 bases from V and 2 bases from J; junction bases left unmatched: 15. This CDR3 is 20 amino acids long. Germline values: CDR1 SQVTM, CDR2 ANQGSEA. This CDR3 reads CSVVSTAGLAGGPYTDTQYF. The CDR3 DNA follows: TGCAGCGTTGTTTCGACGGCGGGACTAGCGGGAGGGCCTTACACAGATACGCAGTATTTT.

The sample holds a few counts of this clonotype. The chain uses TRBV24-1 and TRBJ2-1; the D is unclear. The ends were cut back, 5 bases at V and 0 bases at J, with 16 bases in the middle. Germline lookup yields CDR1 KGHDR and CDR2 SFDVKD. The CDR3 totals 17 residues. The CDR3 nucleotides read TGTGCCACCAGTGCCACCGTGGGGTATAGCTCCTACAATGAGCAGTTCTTC. This sequence encodes CATSATVGYSSYNEQFF.

Points on this clonotype: One end of the junction does not line up with germline, which may come from a read error. This chain uses TRBV28 with TRBJ2-4; D unclear. In germline, CDR1 is MDHEN, CDR2 SYDVKM. The CDR3 is 15 residues long. The CDR3 DNA sequence: TGTGCCGGCAGTCCCATTACCAGGGCCAAAAACATTCAGTACTTC. Amino acid sequence: CAGSPITRAKNIQYF.

This clonotype came up many times. The rearrangement uses TRBV7-2 and TRBJ1-1; no clear D gene. V lost 4 bases, J lost 7 bases, and 16 bases lay in between. From germline, CDR1 is SGHTA and CDR2 FQGNSA. The CDR3 covers 14 residues. CDR3 coding DNA: TGTGCCAGCAGCTCAAATGGACTGTTGCTTGAAGCTTTCTTT. The encoded protein is CASSSNGLLLEAFF. Using reference TRBV7-2 and TRBJ1-1 for the parts outside the CDR3, the full variable domain is GAGVSQSPSNKVTEKGKDVELRCDPISGHTALYWYRQSLGQGLEFLIYFQGNSAPDKSGLPSDRFSAERTGGSVSTLTIQRTQQEDSAVYLCASSSNGLLLEAFFGQGTRLTVV.

This clonotype was detected ten times or more. V is TRBV2 and J is TRBJ1-6; D is unresolved. V was cut by 2 bases and J by 0 bases, with 5 bases left in between. The germline CDR1 and CDR2 sequences are SNHLY and FYNNEI. The length of the CDR3 is 15 residues. The CDR3 DNA reads TGTGCCAGCAGTGAACGCGGCTCCTATAATTCACCCCTCCACTTT. It is translated as CASSERGSYNSPLHF.

The chain links TRBV7-2 to TRBJ2-4; tentative D call: TRBD2 (5 bases). The CDR3 totals 14 residues. The V and J ends lost 2 bases and 6 bases respectively, with 11 bases between them. The germline V gene encodes CDR1 SGHTA and CDR2 FQGNSA. The CDR3 loop reads CASSLIGIINIQYF. CDR3 DNA sequence: TGTGCCAGCAGCTTAATCGGGATCATAAACATTCAGTACTTC.

The chain has TRBV7-2 and TRBJ1-1; tentative D call: TRBD1 (6 bases). V gave up 5 bases and J gave up 1 base, with 20 bases separating them. The germline V gene has CDR1 SGHTA and CDR2 FQGNSA. This CDR3 spans 17 amino acids. The CDR3 DNA sequence: TGTGCCAGCAGCCACCTTCGTCCCGGGACACGGAACACTGAAGCTTTCTTT. Its translation is CASSHLRPGTRNTEAFF.

V and J are TRBV12-3 or TRBV12-4 and TRBJ2-2; D gene unclear. CDR3 length: 14 amino acids. V lost 3 bases, J lost 5 bases, and 10 bases lay in between. The CDR3 coding sequence is TGTGCCAGCAGTTTGGTTTTTTCTACCGGGGAGCTGTTTTTT. It is translated as CASSLVFSTGELFF.

This clonotype was detected a few times. This chain connects TRBV20-1 to TRBJ1-5, with TRBD1 matching 7 bases. Germline V CDR1 and CDR2: DFQATT, SNEGSKA (reference sequence). V was clipped by 1 base and J by 2 bases; unmatched bases: 5. The CDR3 is made up of 15 amino acids. This CDR3 is CSARAQGVRNQPQHF. The DNA for the CDR3 is TGCAGTGCTAGAGCTCAGGGGGTTCGCAATCAGCCCCAGCATTTT.

The chain is built from TRBV3-1 and TRBJ2-4; D unclear. The germline V gene encodes CDR1 LGHDT and CDR2 YNNKEL (reference sequence). The CDR3 is made up of 16 amino acids. The V end lost 0 bases, the J end lost 7 bases, and 16 bases lay between the germline ends. This CDR3 is CASSQDKETGGNIQYF. CDR3 DNA sequence: TGTGCCAGCAGCCAAGATAAGGAAACCGGTGGCAACATTCAGTACTTC.

The chain carries TRBV7-9 and TRBJ1-4; TRBD1 is a possible D gene (6 bases). The V end lost 8 bases, the J end lost 8 bases, and 18 bases lay between the germline ends. Germline V gene lookup returns CDR1 SEHNR and CDR2 FQNEAQ (reference sequence). There are 14 residues in the CDR3. The CDR3 DNA follows: TGTGCCAGCGCCCAGGGAGGGGGGAACGAAAAACTGTTTTTT. Residues: CASAQGGGNEKLFF. Drawing the rest from reference TRBV7-9 and TRBJ1-4, the complete variable domain is DTGVSQNPRHKITKRGQNVTFRCDPISEHNRLYWYRQTLGQGPEFLTYFQNEAQLEKSRLLSDRFSAERPKGSFSTLEIQRTEQGDSAMYLCASAQGGGNEKLFFGSGTQLSVL.

On this clonotype itself: A much bigger clone sits one base away, suggesting this may be a read error. The chain couples TRBV5-1 to TRBJ1-1, with D possibly TRBD1 on 6 matching bases. This CDR3 contains 15 residues. The V and J ends lost 7 bases and 1 base respectively, with 17 bases between them. Per the germline V gene, CDR1 is SGHRS and CDR2 is YFSETQ. The CDR3 DNA reads as TGCGCCAGCGGCCCCGTAGGGGGACCGAACACTGAAGCTTTCTTT. Translated, it gives CASGPVGGPNTEAFF.

Of note for this clonotype: A clone one base away is much larger, so this may be a read error. CDR3 DNA sequence: TGTGCCAGCAGCCAAGGAGCGGGAGGGCGGTACAGTGAGCAGTTCTTC. Its protein is CASSQGAGGRYSEQFF. This sequence joins TRBV3-1 and TRBJ2-1; 10 nucleotides match TRBD2. The germline V gene encodes CDR1 LGHDT and CDR2 YNNKEL (reference sequence). The CDR3 is 16 amino acids.

This clonotype was observed many times. The genes are TRBV5-1 and TRBJ2-2; no clear D. CDR3 length: 13 amino acids. The V end lost 2 bases, the J end lost 6 bases, and 8 bases lay between the germline ends. The germline CDR1 and CDR2 sequences are SGHRS and YFSETQ. CDR3: CASSFAGAGELFF. In DNA form, the CDR3 reads TGCGCCAGCAGCTTTGCCGGTGCCGGGGAGCTGTTTTTT.

This clonotype has at least ten counts. The V gene is TRBV7-2, the J gene TRBJ2-7, with TRBD2 identical over 8 bases. Germline loops: CDR1 SGHTA, CDR2 FQGNSA. There are 15 residues in the CDR3. Germline trimming cut 2 bases from V and 5 bases from J; bases unmatched to any gene: 8. Here the CDR3 reads CASSLPGLAADEQYF. The CDR3 DNA sequence: TGTGCCAGCAGCTTACCAGGACTAGCAGCAGACGAGCAGTACTTC. Based on the CDR3 plus reference TRBV7-2 and TRBJ2-7, the full variable domain is GAGVSQSPSNKVTEKGKDVELRCDPISGHTALYWYRQSLGQGLEFLIYFQGNSAPDKSGLPSDRFSAERTGGSVSTLTIQRTQQEDSAVYLCASSLPGLAADEQYFGPGTRLTVT.

This clonotype was picked up one time. At one boundary the junction diverges from the germline segment, which might be a read error. The chain carries TRBV2 and TRBJ1-1; D is unclear. From germline, CDR1 is SNHLY and CDR2 FYNNEI. CDR3 length: 14 residues. Here the CDR3 reads CASSANYKPGGALF. DNA of the CDR3: TGTGCCAGCAGTGCGAACTACAAACCAGGTGGTGCTCTCTTT.

Ten or more counts support this clonotype. The J gene is TRBJ2-6, the V gene TRBV19, with D unresolved. This CDR3 has 11 amino acids. V shed 9 bases and J shed 4 bases, with 4 bases lying between them. Germline V lookup: CDR1 LNHDA, CDR2 SQIVND (reference sequence). This CDR3 is CASTGANVLTF. In nucleotides, the CDR3 is TGTGCCAGCACGGGGGCCAACGTCCTGACTTTC. The full variable domain, in which reference TRBV19 and TRBJ2-6 provide the parts outside the CDR3, is DGGITQSPKYLFRKEGQNVTLSCEQNLNHDAMYWYRQDPGQGLRLIYYSQIVNDFQKGDIAEGYSVSREKKESFPLTVTSAQKNPTAFYLCASTGANVLTFGAGSRLTVL.

This clonotype was recorded only once. The chain links TRBV11-3 to TRBJ2-7; 11 bases map to TRBD2. V lost 1 base to trimming and J lost 3 bases; unmatched junction nucleotides: 2. This CDR3 has 15 residues. CDR1 is SGHNT, CDR2 YENEEA, per germline. The CDR3 DNA reads as TGTGCCAGCAGCTTAGTTACTAGCGGGGGCTACGAGCAGTACTTC. It translates to CASSLVTSGGYEQYF.

The chain combines TRBV3-1 with TRBJ1-1, with D unclear. V lost 0 bases and J 2 bases, leaving 1 base between the germline ends. The CDR3 is 12 residues long. Germline lookup yields CDR1 LGHDT and CDR2 YNNKEL (reference sequence). The CDR3 loop reads CASSQDNTEAFF. The CDR3 region has the DNA TGTGCCAGCAGCCAAGACAACACTGAAGCTTTCTTT.

This clonotype has just a few counts. The chain combines TRBV6-2 or TRBV6-3 with TRBJ2-1; TRBD2 matches 10 bases. The CDR3 length is 15 residues. V was pared by 5 bases and J by 2 bases, with 3 bases of the junction left unmatched. In germline, CDR1 is MNHEY, CDR2 SVGEGT. The CDR3 here is CASSRLAGPYNEQFF. In nucleotides, the CDR3 is TGTGCCAGCAGTCGACTAGCGGGTCCCTACAATGAGCAGTTCTTC.